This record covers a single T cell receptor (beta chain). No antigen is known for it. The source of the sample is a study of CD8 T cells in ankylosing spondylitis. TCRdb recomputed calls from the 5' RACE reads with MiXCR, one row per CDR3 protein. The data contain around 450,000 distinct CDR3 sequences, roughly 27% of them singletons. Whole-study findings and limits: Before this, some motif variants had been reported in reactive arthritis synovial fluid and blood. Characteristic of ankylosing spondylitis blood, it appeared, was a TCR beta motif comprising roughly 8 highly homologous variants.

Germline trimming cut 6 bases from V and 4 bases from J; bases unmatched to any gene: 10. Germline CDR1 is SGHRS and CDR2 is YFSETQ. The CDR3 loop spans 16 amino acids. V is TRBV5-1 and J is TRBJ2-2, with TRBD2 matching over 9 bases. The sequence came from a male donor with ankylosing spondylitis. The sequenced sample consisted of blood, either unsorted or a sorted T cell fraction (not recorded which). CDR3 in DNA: TGCGCCAGCACCTCTGATTTAGCGGGAGCCACCGGGGAGCTGTTTTTT. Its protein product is CASTSDLAGATGELFF.